The 17 T cell receptor beta chains presented below share a single source sample, sequenced in a study of blood T cells in healthy people across ages. For the second PCR, which ran for roughly 7 to 11 cycles, a sample-barcoded 5' primer and a J-beta primer mix were used. In TCRdb, the 5' RACE reads were re-called with MiXCR into one record per CDR3 protein. The sample includes about 930,000 distinct CDR3 sequences, around 29% of them seen just once. These data also formed part of another study, on T cells of mothers and their children.

The sample was blood. The receptors stem from a woman aged 40-49 years in good health.

The table lists this clonotype with a few counts. The chain couples TRBV18 to TRBJ2-1, with D possibly being TRBD1 (6 bases). The V end was cut by 0 bases, the J end by 8 bases, with 8 bases between. The CDR3 totals 13 residues. Per germline, CDR1 KGHSH and CDR2 LQKENI. The DNA for the CDR3 is TGTGCCAGCTCACCACCAGGGGGTTATGAGCAGTTCTTC. Its protein is CASSPPGGYEQFF.

The sample holds a few counts of this clonotype. The chain combines TRBV2 with TRBJ1-1; 9 nucleotides match TRBD1. J gave up 11 bases and V 3 bases, and 10 bases lay outside the gene matches. The CDR3 is 14 amino acids. Germline values: CDR1 SNHLY, CDR2 FYNNEI. The CDR3 is CASSEGQGVLSAFF. The CDR3 DNA follows: TGTGCCAGCAGTGAGGGACAGGGAGTTTTGAGCGCTTTCTTT.

In its sample, this clonotype was seen a few times. This chain links TRBV20-1 with TRBJ1-6; 10 bases are shared with TRBD1. V lost 7 bases and J lost 8; bases outside the gene matches: 5. In germline, CDR1 is DFQATT, CDR2 SNEGSKA (reference sequence). This CDR3 contains 13 residues. CDR3 nucleotide sequence: TGCAGTGTCCCGGGACAGGGGTATTCACCCCTCCACTTT. Its translation is CSVPGQGYSPLHF.

Notes on this clonotype: The junction differs from germline at one of its ends, possibly a read error. The J gene is TRBJ2-3, the V gene TRBV27; unclear D gene. The CDR3 runs 11 residues. Germline V gene data show CDR1 as MNHEY and CDR2 as SMNVEV (reference sequence). The CDR3: CASSSTDTRYF. In DNA form, the CDR3 reads TGTGCCAGCAGTAGCACAGATACGCGGTATTTT.

CDR3 sequence reads: CASSSDRGLRAFF. CDR3 DNA: TGTGCCAGCAGCTCAGACAGGGGGCTACGAGCTTTCTTT. This chain joins TRBV7-9 and TRBJ1-1; TRBD1 agrees at 10 bases. CDR1 is SEHNR, CDR2 FQNEAQ, per germline (reference sequence). J lost 10 bases, V lost 4 bases, and 6 bases had no gene match. The CDR3 totals 13 residues.

This clonotype was seen many times. The chain is built from TRBV25-1 and TRBJ1-4; maybe TRBD1 (6 bases). CDR1 and CDR2 from the germline V gene are MGHDK and SYGVNS. The CDR3 covers 13 residues. The germline V and J ends were trimmed by 3 bases and 14 bases, with 16 bases remaining between them. CDR3 nucleotide sequence: TGTGCCAGCAGTGACAGGGGCCCCCTACTTCTGTTTTTT. Translated, it gives CASSDRGPLLLFF.

Comments on this clonotype: A much larger clone sits a single nucleotide away, making a read error possible. The CDR3 does not end in the conserved phenylalanine or tryptophan, so this is likely a read error. The chain employs TRBV6-1 and TRBJ2-7, with D uncertain. The CDR3 consists of 14 residues. V lost 3 bases and J lost 2, with 11 bases in between. CDR1 MNHNS and CDR2 SASEGT come from the germline V gene. In DNA form, the CDR3 reads TGTGCCAGCAGTGACGGACGAGGAACCTACGAGCAGTACTGC. Protein sequence: CASSDGRGTYEQYC.

The CDR3 region has the DNA TGCGCCAGCAGCTCGGGGGACAGGGGGCAGGCGGAGACCCAGTACTTC. The encoded protein is CASSSGDRGQAETQYF. J is TRBJ2-5 and V is TRBV5-1, with TRBD1 matching over 12 bases. The CDR3 runs 16 residues. Germline V gene data show CDR1 as SGHRS and CDR2 as YFSETQ. V shed 3 bases, J shed 5 bases, and the junction held 8 bases outside the gene matches. Complete variable domain (other parts from reference TRBV5-1 and TRBJ2-5): KAGVTQTPRYLIKTRGQQVTLSCSPISGHRSVSWYQQTPGQGLQFLFEYFSETQRNKGNFPGRFSGRQFSNSRSEMNVSTLELGDSALYLCASSSGDRGQAETQYFGPGTRLLVL.

This clonotype was seen more than once but under ten times. The chain is built from TRBV3-1 and TRBJ2-1; 14 nucleotides agree with TRBD2. Germline CDR1 LGHDT, CDR2 YNNKEL (reference sequence). After removal of 4 bases from V and 8 bases from J, the junction contained 4 bases not matched to a gene. This CDR3 has 15 amino acids. In DNA, the CDR3 is TGTGCCAGCAGCCCCCCGGGACTAGCGGGGGATGAGCAGTTCTTC. Protein product: CASSPPGLAGDEQFF.

The rearrangement joins TRBV3-1 to TRBJ2-1; a weak D match, TRBD1 (5 bases). Trimming took off 4 bases at V and 5 bases at J, with 12 bases between the two ends. The CDR3 sequence is 14 residues long. CDR1 is LGHDT, CDR2 YNNKEL, per germline (reference sequence). The CDR3, as DNA: TGTGCCAGCAGCCGGGGCCAGCCTAACAATGAGCAGTTCTTC. It is translated as CASSRGQPNNEQFF.

V is TRBV4-3 and J is TRBJ1-4; TRBD1 is a possible D gene (6 bases). Germline V CDR1 and CDR2: LGHNA, YSLEER. The CDR3 loop spans 16 amino acids. V shed 0 bases and J shed 8 bases, with 16 bases lying between them. The CDR3 DNA reads TGCGCCAGCAGCCAAGAGTCGGGGGCTGGGCAGGAAAAACTGTTTTTT. Protein product: CASSQESGAGQEKLFF.

The chain recombines TRBV18 with TRBJ1-4; possibly TRBD1 for D (5 bases). This CDR3 is 17 amino acids long. Germline V gene sequence: CDR1 KGHSH, CDR2 LQKENI. The germline V and J ends were trimmed by 6 bases and 6 bases, with 23 bases remaining between them. CDR3 nucleotide sequence: TGTGCCAGCTCGCCTCAGGGTCCCTCCGTCCTTTATGAAAAACTGTTTTTT. This codes for CASSPQGPSVLYEKLFF.

The chain links TRBV7-2 to TRBJ2-2; possibly TRBD1 for D (5 bases). The CDR3 sequence is 15 residues long. V lost 5 bases and J lost 1, with 11 bases in between. Germline V gene sequence: CDR1 SGHTA, CDR2 FQGNSA. In nucleotides, the CDR3 is TGTGCCAGCAGCCCAATCGGACAGAACACCGGGGAGCTGTTTTTT. This gives the protein CASSPIGQNTGELFF.

The sample holds many counts of this clonotype. The V gene is TRBV6-2 or TRBV6-3, the J gene TRBJ2-5, with D unresolved. Germline values: CDR1 MNHEY, CDR2 SVGEGT. Trimming pared 0 bases from V and 11 bases from J, leaving 7 bases between. The CDR3 covers 11 residues. Written as DNA, the CDR3 is TGTGCCAGCAGTTACTCATTGGCGCAGTACTTC. Residues: CASSYSLAQYF.

At least ten counts were recorded for this clonotype. The J gene is TRBJ2-5, the V gene TRBV20-1; 11 bases match TRBD1. The length of the CDR3 is 15 residues. Germline V CDR1 and CDR2: DFQATT, SNEGSKA (reference sequence). V shed 1 base and J 4 bases; nucleotides not matched to a gene: 5. CDR3 nucleotides: TGCAGTGCTAGAGCCGGACAGGGGGCGGGAGAGACCCAGTACTTC. Residues: CSARAGQGAGETQYF.

The chain joins TRBV20-1 to TRBJ2-3; either TRBD1 or TRBD2 may fit D (7 bases each). Trimming removed 5 bases from V and 3 bases from J, with 18 bases in between. Germline V CDR1 and CDR2: DFQATT, SNEGSKA (reference sequence). The CDR3 loop spans 15 amino acids. CDR3 sequence reads: CSAPGQGGLTDTQYF. The CDR3 DNA is TGCAGTGCTCCCGGGCAGGGGGGGCTGACAGATACGCAGTATTTT.

This clonotype has ten or more counts. V usage is TRBV24-1 and J usage is TRBJ1-2, with TRBD1 identical over 9 bases. J was trimmed by 7 bases and V by 6 bases; bases with no gene match: 5. Germline-derived CDR1 and CDR2 are KGHDR and SFDVKD. CDR3 length: 13 residues. As DNA, the CDR3 is TGTGCCACCAGTTCGGACAGGGGACTTGGCTACACCTTC. Protein: CATSSDRGLGYTF.